A single sample is the source of the 6 T cell receptor beta chains below, sequenced in a study of cytomegalovirus exposure and HLA in healthy donors. PCR amplification relied on 60 Vbeta primers (plus 13 Jbeta primers). The data were produced by immunoSEQ multiplex PCR, yet TCRdb's version contains in-frame clones alone and is incomplete. Of 85,000 to 130,000 clones listed, 65% to 75% were seen once; the top ten hold roughly 2.8%. Material for sequencing was PBMCs. Every receptor here comes from a female donor in good health and CMV-seronegative.

In its sample, this clone was seen once. The CDR3 sequence is CASRPTSGNSYNEQFF. CDR3 nucleotides: TGTGCCAGCAGACCGACTAGCGGGAACTCCTACAATGAGCAGTTCTTC. This chain joins TRBV11-2 and TRBJ2-1; TRBD2 matches 11 bases. V was clipped by 6 bases and J by 0 bases; unmatched bases: 4. The CDR3 totals 16 residues. Germline values: CDR1 SGHAT, CDR2 FQNNGV.

This clone has a count of ten or more. This chain uses TRBV5-5 with TRBJ1-5, with a possible D match to TRBD1 (5 bases). The CDR3 is 15 residues long. Trimming removed 5 bases from V and 7 bases from J, with 19 bases in between. Germline CDR1 reads SGHKS; CDR2 reads YYEKEE (reference sequence). The CDR3: CASSLRVGFGQPQHF. Written as DNA, the CDR3 is TGTGCCAGCAGTCTCAGGGTAGGGTTTGGACAGCCCCAGCATTTT.

This clone has more than one count but fewer than ten. The chain combines TRBV10-3 with TRBJ2-7; 11 nucleotides match TRBD1. Trimming took 0 bases from V and 2 from J; bases not matched to a gene: 3. In germline, CDR1 is ENHRY, CDR2 SYGVKD. The CDR3 is 16 residues long. The CDR3 DNA follows: TGTGCCATCAGTGAGTCAGGACAGGGGGCGGCCTACGAGCAGTACTTC. Translating it yields CAISESGQGAAYEQYF.

The CDR3 DNA reads as TGTGCCAGCAGCTTAGGGACAGGGAGCTATGGCTACACCTTC. It translates to CASSLGTGSYGYTF. The chain employs TRBV7-8 and TRBJ1-2, with 8 bases matching TRBD1. CDR3 length equals 14 residues. Trimming took 1 base from V and 4 from J; bases not matched to a gene: 2. The V gene's germline CDR1 is SGHVS and CDR2 FQNEAQ.

This chain links TRBV7-2 with TRBJ2-2; D uncertain. The CDR3 has 12 amino acids. Trimming shortened V by 2 bases and J by 7 bases, and 5 bases separated the two germline ends. Germline assignment: CDR1 SGHTA and CDR2 FQGNSA. For the CDR3, the DNA is TGTGCCAGCAGCTTACCAGGCGGGGAGCTGTTTTTT. Its protein is CASSLPGGELFF. Together with reference TRBV7-2 and TRBJ2-2, the CDR3 gives the full variable domain: GAGVSQSPSNKVTEKGKDVELRCDPISGHTALYWYRQSLGQGLEFLIYFQGNSAPDKSGLPSDRFSAERTGGSVSTLTIQRTQQEDSAVYLCASSLPGGELFFGEGSRLTVL.

The rearrangement joins TRBV27 to TRBJ2-7, with D perhaps matching TRBD2 (6 bases). The ends were cut back, 5 bases at V and 9 bases at J, with 14 bases in the middle. Germline CDR1 and CDR2: MNHEY and SMNVEV (reference sequence). The CDR3 runs 12 residues. CDR3 sequence reads: CASSPFGGGQYF. CDR3 coding DNA: TGTGCCAGCAGTCCATTCGGGGGAGGGCAGTACTTC.